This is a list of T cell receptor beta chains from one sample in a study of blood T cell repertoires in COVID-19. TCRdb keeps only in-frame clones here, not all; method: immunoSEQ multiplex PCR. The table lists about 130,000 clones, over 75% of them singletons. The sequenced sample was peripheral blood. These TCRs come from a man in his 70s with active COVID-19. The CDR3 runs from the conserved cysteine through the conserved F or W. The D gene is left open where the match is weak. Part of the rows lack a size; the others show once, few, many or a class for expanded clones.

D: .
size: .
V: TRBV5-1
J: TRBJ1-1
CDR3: CASSLGEGLGTEAFF
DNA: TGCGCCAGCAGCCTTGGTGAGGGCTTGGGCACTGAAGCTTTCTTT

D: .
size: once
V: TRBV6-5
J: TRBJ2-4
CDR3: CAIVPGETGRNIQYF
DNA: TGTGCCATCGTCCCCGGGGAAACAGGGAGAAACATTCAGTACTTC

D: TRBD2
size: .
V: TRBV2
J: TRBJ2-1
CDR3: CASSVKREFEQFF
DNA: TGTGCCAGCAGTGTAAAGCGGGAGTTTGAGCAGTTCTTC

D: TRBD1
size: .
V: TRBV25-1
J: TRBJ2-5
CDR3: CASSPRQGGTGGETQYF
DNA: TGTGCCAGCAGTCCAAGACAGGGGGGGACTGGCGGCGAGACCCAGTACTTC

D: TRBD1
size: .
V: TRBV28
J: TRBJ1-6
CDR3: CASTLTGVRNSPLHF
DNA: TGTGCCAGCACTCTGACAGGGGTCAGGAATTCACCCCTCCACTTT

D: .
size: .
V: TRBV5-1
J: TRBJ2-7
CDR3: CASSLGRGGYEQYF
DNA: TGCGCCAGCAGCTTGGGCCGGGGAGGCTACGAGCAGTACTTC

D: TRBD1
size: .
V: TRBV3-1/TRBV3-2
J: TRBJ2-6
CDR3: CASNPTGSTGANVLTF
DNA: TGTGCCAGCAACCCGACAGGGTCGACCGGGGCCAACGTCCTGACTTTC

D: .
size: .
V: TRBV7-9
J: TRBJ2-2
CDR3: CASSLRGEVGGELFF
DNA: TGTGCCAGCAGCCTCAGGGGCGAGGTCGGCGGGGAGCTGTTTTTT

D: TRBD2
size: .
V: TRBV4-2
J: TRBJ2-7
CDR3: CASTPLAHEQYF
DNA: TGTGCCAGCACCCCACTAGCGCACGAGCAGTACTTC

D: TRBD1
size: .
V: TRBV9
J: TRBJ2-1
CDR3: CASSGTVYNEQFF
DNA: TGTGCCAGTTCCGGGACAGTTTACAATGAGCAGTTCTTC

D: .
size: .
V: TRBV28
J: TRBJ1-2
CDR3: CASSHKRDTEINYGYTF
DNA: TGTGCCAGCAGCCATAAAAGGGACACAGAGATCAACTATGGCTACACCTTC

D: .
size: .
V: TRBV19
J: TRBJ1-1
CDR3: CASSNRENTEAFF
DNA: TGTGCCAGTAGCAACAGGGAGAACACTGAAGCTTTCTTT

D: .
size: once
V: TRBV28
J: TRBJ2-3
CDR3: CASEPPGHLYTQYF
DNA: TGTGCCAGCGAACCCCCGGGACACCTTTATACGCAGTATTTT

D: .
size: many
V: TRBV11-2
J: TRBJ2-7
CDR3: CASSPTSRYEQYF
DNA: TGTGCCAGCAGCCCTACTAGCCGGTACGAGCAGTACTTC

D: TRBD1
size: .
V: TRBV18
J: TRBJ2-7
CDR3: CASSPDRENEQYF
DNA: TGTGCCAGCTCACCCGACAGGGAAAACGAGCAGTACTTC

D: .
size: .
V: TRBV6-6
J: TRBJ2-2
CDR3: CASSYDSTGELFF
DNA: TGTGCCAGCAGTTATGACAGCACCGGGGAGCTGTTTTTT

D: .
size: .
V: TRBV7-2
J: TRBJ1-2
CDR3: CASSSLGGPPFF
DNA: TGTGCCAGCAGCTCTCTGGGGGGACCGCCATTCTTC

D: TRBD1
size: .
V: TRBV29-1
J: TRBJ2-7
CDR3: CSAKTGTGVYEQYF
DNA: TGCAGCGCTAAAACCGGGACAGGGGTTTACGAGCAGTACTTC

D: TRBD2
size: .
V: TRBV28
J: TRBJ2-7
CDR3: CASIPRREIYEQYF
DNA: TGTGCCAGCATCCCCAGGCGGGAGATCTACGAGCAGTACTTC

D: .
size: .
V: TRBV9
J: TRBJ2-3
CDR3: CASSVEGEGFTDTQYF
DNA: TGTGCCAGCAGCGTAGAGGGGGAAGGATTTACAGATACGCAGTATTTT

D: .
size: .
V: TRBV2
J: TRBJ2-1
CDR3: CASSENTYNEQFF
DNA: TGTGCCAGCAGTGAAAACACCTACAATGAGCAGTTCTTC

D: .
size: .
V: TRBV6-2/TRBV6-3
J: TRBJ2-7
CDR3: CASSQIYEQYF
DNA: TGTGCCAGCAGTCAGATCTACGAGCAGTACTTC

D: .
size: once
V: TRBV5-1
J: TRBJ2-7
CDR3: CASSLRAGSYEQYF
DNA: TGCGCCAGCAGCTTGAGAGCAGGGTCCTACGAGCAGTACTTC

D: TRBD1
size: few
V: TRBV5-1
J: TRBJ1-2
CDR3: CASSPDRGQNGYTF
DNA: TGCGCCAGCAGCCCGGACAGGGGGCAGAATGGCTACACCTTC

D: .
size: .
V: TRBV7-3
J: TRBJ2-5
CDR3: CASSLGSFRGIEETQYF
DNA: TGTGCCAGCAGCTTAGGATCGTTTAGGGGTATCGAAGAGACCCAGTACTTC

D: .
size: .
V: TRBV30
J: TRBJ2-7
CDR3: CAWRGDTDYEQYF
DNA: TGTGCCTGGAGGGGGGACACCGACTACGAGCAGTACTTC

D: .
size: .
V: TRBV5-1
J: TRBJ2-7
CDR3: CASSYSGGTYEQYF
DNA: TGCGCCAGCAGCTACTCAGGGGGGACCTACGAGCAGTACTTC

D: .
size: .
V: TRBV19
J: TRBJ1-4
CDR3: CASRRGEKLFF
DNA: TGTGCCAGTAGGAGAGGCGAAAAACTGTTTTTT

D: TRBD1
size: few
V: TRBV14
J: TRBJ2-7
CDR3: CASSLFRDRVHEQYF
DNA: TGTGCCAGCAGCCTCTTCCGGGACAGGGTCCACGAGCAGTACTTC

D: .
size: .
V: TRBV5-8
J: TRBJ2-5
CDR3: CASSLDRFETQYF
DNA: TGTGCCAGCAGCTTGGACAGGTTTGAGACCCAGTACTTC

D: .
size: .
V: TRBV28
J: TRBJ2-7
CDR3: CASNRRRANEQYF
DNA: TGTGCCAGCAATAGGCGCAGGGCTAACGAGCAGTACTTC

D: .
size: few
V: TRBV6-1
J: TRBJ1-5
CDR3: CASSESTATGNQPQHF
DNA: TGTGCCAGCAGTGAATCAACAGCTACGGGCAATCAGCCCCAGCATTTT

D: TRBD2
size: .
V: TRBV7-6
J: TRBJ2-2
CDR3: CASSLGGNVPGELFF
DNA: TGTGCCAGCAGCCTGGGGGGGAACGTTCCCGGGGAGCTGTTTTTT

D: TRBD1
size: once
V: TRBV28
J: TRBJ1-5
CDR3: CASSLSRTGLLDQPQHF
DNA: TGTGCCAGCAGTTTGTCCCGGACAGGTCTCCTCGATCAGCCCCAGCATTTT

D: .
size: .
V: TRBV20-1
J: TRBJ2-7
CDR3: CSASQGAEEQYF
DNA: TGCAGTGCTAGTCAAGGGGCGGAGGAGCAGTACTTC

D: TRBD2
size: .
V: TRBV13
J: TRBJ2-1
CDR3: CASSLPGLAGVLFF
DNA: TGTGCCAGCAGCCTACCCGGACTAGCGGGAGTTCTGTTCTTC

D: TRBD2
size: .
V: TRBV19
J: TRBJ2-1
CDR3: CASSIVPAGDNEQFF
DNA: TGTGCCAGTAGTATAGTCCCAGCGGGAGACAATGAGCAGTTCTTC

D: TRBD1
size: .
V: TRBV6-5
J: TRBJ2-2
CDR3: CASSYGQGTTGELFF
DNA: TGTGCCAGCAGTTACGGACAGGGGACCACCGGGGAGCTGTTTTTT

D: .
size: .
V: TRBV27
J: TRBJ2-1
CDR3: CASSFRGLPSNEQFF
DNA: TGTGCCAGCAGTTTTAGGGGACTCCCGTCCAATGAGCAGTTCTTC

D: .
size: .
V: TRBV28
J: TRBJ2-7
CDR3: CASSSLDGNYEQYF
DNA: TGTGCCAGCAGTTCTTTGGACGGGAACTACGAGCAGTACTTC

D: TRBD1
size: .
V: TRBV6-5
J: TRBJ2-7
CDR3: CASSYGGQSYEQYF
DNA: TGTGCCAGCAGTTACGGGGGACAGTCCTACGAGCAGTACTTC

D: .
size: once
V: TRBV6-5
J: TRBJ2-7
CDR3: CASARQTGSYEQYF
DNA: TGTGCCAGCGCTAGACAGACCGGAAGCTACGAGCAGTACTTC

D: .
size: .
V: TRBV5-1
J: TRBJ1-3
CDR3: CASSLLGSGNTIYF
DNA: TGCGCCAGCAGCTTGTTGGGGAGCGGAAACACCATATATTTT

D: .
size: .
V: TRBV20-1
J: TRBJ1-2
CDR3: CSASGGRGYTF
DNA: TGCAGTGCCTCGGGAGGGCGGGGCTACACCTTC

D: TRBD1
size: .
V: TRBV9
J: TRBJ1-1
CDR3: CASTRTGLNTEAFF
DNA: TGTGCCAGCACCCGGACAGGGTTGAACACTGAAGCTTTCTTT

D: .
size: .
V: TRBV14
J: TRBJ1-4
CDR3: CASSRRQLEKLFF
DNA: TGTGCCAGCAGCCGGCGACAGTTGGAAAAACTGTTTTTT

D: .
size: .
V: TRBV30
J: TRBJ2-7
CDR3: CAWRGAEAREQYF
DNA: TGTGCCTGGAGGGGAGCTGAAGCTCGGGAGCAGTACTTC

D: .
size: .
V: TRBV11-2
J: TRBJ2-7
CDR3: CASSLDQPDYSYEQYF
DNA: TGTGCCAGCAGCTTAGATCAACCGGACTACTCGTACGAGCAGTACTTC

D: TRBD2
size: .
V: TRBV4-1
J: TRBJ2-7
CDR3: CASSQLAGGYEQYF
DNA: TGCGCCAGCAGCCAACTAGCGGGAGGCTACGAGCAGTACTTC

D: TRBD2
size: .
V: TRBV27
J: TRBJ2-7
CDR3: CASSRTSGNLLSSYEQYF
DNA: TGTGCCAGCAGTCGGACTAGCGGGAACCTACTAAGCTCCTACGAGCAGTACTTC

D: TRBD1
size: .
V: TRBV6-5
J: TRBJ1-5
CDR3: CASRDGQALNQPQHF
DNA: TGTGCCAGCAGGGATGGACAGGCGCTCAATCAGCCCCAGCATTTT

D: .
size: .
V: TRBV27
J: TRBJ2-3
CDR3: CASSLGSVGGSSTDTQYF
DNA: TGTGCCAGCAGTTTAGGGTCTGTTGGCGGGTCTAGCACAGATACGCAGTATTTT

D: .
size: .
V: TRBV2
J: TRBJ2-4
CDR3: CASSEEQAVAKNIQYF
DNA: TGTGCCAGCAGTGAGGAACAGGCCGTAGCCAAAAACATTCAGTACTTC